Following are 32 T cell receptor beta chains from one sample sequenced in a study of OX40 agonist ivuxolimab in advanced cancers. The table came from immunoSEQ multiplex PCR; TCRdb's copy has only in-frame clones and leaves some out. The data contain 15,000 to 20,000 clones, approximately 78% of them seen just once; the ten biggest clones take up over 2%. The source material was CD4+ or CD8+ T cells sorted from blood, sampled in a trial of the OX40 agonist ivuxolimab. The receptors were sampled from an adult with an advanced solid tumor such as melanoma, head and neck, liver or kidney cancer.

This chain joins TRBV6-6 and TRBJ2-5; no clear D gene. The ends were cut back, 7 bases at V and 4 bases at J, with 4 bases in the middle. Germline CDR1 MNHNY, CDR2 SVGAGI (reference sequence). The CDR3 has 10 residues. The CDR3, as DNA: TGTGCCAGCACCGGAGAGACCCAGTACTTC. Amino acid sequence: CASTGETQYF.

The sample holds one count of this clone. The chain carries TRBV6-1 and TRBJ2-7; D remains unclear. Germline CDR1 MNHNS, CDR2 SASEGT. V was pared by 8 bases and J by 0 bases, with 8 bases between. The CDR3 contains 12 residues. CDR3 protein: CASSGPSYEQYF. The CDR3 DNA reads TGTGCCAGCTCCGGTCCCTCCTACGAGCAGTACTTC.

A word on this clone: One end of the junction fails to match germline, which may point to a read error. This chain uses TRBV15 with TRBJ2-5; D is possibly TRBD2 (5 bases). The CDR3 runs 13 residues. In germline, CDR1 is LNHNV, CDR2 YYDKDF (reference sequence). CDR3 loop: CAASVGIQETQYF. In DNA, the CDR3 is TGTGCCGCCAGCGTCGGGATACAAGAGACCCAGTACTTC.

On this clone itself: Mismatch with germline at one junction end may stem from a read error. The CDR3 here is CSVGHGVLYNGQFF. CDR3 sequence (DNA): TGCAGCGTTGGGCACGGGGTTCTGTACAATGGGCAGTTCTTC. This chain connects TRBV29-1 to TRBJ2-1; perhaps TRBD2 as D (5 bases). The CDR3 consists of 14 residues. Looked up from germline, CDR1 is SQVTM and CDR2 is ANQGSEA.

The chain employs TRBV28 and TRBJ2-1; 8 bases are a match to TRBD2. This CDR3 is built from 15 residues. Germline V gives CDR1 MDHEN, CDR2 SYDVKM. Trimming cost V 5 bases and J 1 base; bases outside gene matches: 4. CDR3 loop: CASSITSGSYNEQFF. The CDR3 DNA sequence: TGTGCCAGCAGTATAACTAGCGGATCCTACAATGAGCAGTTCTTC.

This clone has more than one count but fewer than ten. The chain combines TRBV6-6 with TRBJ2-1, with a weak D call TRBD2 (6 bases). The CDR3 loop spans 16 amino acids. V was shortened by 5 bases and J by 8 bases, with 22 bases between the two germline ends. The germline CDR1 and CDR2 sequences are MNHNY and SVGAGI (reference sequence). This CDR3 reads CASSTGTFSETDEQFF. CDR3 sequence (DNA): TGTGCCAGCAGTACCGGGACTTTTTCTGAGACTGATGAGCAGTTCTTC.

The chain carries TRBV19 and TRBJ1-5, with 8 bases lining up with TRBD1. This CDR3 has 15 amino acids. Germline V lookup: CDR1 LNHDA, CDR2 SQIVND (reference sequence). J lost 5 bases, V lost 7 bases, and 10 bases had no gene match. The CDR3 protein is CASKLGQGVHQPQHF. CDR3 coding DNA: TGTGCCAGTAAGTTAGGACAGGGAGTTCATCAGCCCCAGCATTTT.

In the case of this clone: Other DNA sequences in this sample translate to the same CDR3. CDR3 protein: CASSRGGRASYEQFF. CDR3 sequence (DNA): TGTGCCAGTAGTAGGGGGGGCCGAGCATCGTACGAGCAGTTCTTC. The chain links TRBV19 to TRBJ2-1, with D possibly being TRBD2 (7 bases). The CDR3 is 15 amino acids. Per germline, CDR1 LNHDA and CDR2 SQIVND (reference sequence). V lost 4 bases and J lost 10, with 20 bases in between.

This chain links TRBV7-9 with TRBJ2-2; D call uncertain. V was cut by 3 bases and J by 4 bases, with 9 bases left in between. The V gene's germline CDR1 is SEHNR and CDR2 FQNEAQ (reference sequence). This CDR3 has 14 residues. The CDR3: CASSFPRVTGELFF. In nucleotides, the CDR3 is TGTGCCAGCAGCTTCCCCCGGGTCACCGGGGAGCTGTTTTTT. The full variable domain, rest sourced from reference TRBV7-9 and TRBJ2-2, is DTGVSQNPRHKITKRGQNVTFRCDPISEHNRLYWYRQTLGQGPEFLTYFQNEAQLEKSRLLSDRFSAERPKGSFSTLEIQRTEQGDSAMYLCASSFPRVTGELFFGEGSRLTVL.

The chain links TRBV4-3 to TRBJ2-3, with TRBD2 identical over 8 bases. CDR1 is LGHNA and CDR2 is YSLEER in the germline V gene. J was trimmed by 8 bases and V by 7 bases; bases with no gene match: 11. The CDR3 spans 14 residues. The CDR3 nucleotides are TGCGCCAGCACCCCGGGACTAGGGGAAGGTACGCAGTATTTT. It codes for CASTPGLGEGTQYF.

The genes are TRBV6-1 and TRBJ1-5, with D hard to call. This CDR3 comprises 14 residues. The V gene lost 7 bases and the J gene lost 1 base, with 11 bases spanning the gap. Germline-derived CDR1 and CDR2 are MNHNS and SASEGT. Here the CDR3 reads CASIGSSSNQPQHF. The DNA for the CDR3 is TGTGCCAGCATCGGCAGCTCGAGCAATCAGCCCCAGCATTTT.

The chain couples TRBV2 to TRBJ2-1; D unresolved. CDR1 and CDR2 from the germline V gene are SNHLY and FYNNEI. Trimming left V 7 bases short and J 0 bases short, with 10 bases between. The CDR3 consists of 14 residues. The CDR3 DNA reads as TGTGCCAGCACCCAGGAAAGCTCCTACAATGAGCAGTTCTTC. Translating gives CASTQESSYNEQFF.

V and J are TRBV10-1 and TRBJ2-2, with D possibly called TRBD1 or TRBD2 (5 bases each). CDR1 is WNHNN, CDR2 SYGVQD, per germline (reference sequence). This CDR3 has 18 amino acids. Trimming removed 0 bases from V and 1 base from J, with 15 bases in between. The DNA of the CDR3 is TGCGCCAGCAGTGAGTCGAGAGGGACGCCGGGGAACACCGGGGAGCTGTTTTTT. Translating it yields CASSESRGTPGNTGELFF.

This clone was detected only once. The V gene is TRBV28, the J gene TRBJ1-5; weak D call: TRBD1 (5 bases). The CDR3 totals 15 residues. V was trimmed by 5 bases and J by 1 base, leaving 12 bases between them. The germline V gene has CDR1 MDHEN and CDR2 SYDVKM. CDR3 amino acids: CASSPPGESNQPQHF. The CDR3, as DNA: TGTGCCAGCAGTCCCCCGGGGGAGAGCAATCAGCCCCAGCATTTT.

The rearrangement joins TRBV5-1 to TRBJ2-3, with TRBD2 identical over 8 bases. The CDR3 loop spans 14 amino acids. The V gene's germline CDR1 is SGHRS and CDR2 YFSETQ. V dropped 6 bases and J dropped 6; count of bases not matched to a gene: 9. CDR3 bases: TGCGCCAGCACCCTGGGCGGGGGGAAGGATACGCAGTATTTT. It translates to CASTLGGGKDTQYF. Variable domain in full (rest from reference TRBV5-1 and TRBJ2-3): KAGVTQTPRYLIKTRGQQVTLSCSPISGHRSVSWYQQTPGQGLQFLFEYFSETQRNKGNFPGRFSGRQFSNSRSEMNVSTLELGDSALYLCASTLGGGKDTQYFGPGTRLTVL.

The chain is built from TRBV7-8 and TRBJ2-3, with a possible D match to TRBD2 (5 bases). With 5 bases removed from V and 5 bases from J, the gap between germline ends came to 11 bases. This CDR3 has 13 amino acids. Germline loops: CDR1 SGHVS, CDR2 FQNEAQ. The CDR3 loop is CASSKRAEDTQYF. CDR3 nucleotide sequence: TGTGCCAGCAGCAAGAGGGCCGAAGATACGCAGTATTTT.

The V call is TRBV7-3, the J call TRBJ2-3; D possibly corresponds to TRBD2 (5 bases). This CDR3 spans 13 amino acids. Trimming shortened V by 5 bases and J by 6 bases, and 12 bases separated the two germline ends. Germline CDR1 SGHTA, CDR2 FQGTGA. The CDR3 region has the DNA TGTGCCAGCAGCCTGGAGGACGCGGATACGCAGTATTTT. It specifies CASSLEDADTQYF.

CDR3 amino acids: CASSPGQVADTQYF. The DNA for the CDR3 is TGTGCCAGCAGCCCCGGACAGGTAGCAGATACGCAGTATTTT. V gene TRBV7-2 combines with J gene TRBJ2-3; 7 nucleotides agree with TRBD1. Germline-derived CDR1 and CDR2 are SGHTA and FQGNSA. The CDR3 spans 14 residues. The V and J ends lost 5 bases and 4 bases, in that order; junction bases with no gene match: 6.

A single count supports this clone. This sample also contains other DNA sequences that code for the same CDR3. CDR3 in DNA: TGTGCCAGCAGCCTCGGCACCGAAGCTTTCTTT. It translates to CASSLGTEAFF. This chain connects TRBV27 to TRBJ1-1; D not resolved. The V end lost 6 bases, the J end lost 8 bases, and 10 bases lay between the germline ends. Germline V gives CDR1 MNHEY, CDR2 SMNVEV (reference sequence). The CDR3 runs 11 residues.

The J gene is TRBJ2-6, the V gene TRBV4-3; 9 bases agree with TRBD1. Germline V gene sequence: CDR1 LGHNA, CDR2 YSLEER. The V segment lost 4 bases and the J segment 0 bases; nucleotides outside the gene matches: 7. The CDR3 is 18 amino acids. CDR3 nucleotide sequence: TGCGCCAGCAGCCGCACAGGGGGCGGCATCTCTGGGGCCAACGTCCTGACTTTC. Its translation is CASSRTGGGISGANVLTF.

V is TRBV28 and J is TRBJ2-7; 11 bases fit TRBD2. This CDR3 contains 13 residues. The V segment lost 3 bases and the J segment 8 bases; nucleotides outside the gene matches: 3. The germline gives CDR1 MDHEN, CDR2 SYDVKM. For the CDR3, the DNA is TGTGCCAGCAGTTTCGGGACTAGCGGTAAGCAGTACTTC. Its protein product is CASSFGTSGKQYF.

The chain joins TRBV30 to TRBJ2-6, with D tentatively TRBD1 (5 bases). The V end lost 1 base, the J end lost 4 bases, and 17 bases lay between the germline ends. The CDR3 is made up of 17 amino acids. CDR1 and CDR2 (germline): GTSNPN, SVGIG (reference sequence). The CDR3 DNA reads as TGTGCCTGGAGTGCCCCTTTTCAGGGCCCGGGGGCCAACGTCCTGACTTTC. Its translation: CAWSAPFQGPGANVLTF. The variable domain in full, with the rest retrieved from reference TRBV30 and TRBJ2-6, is SQTIHQWPATLVQPVGSPLSLECTVEGTSNPNLYWYRQAAGRGLQLLFYSVGIGQISSEVPQNLSASRPQDRQFILSSKKLLLSDSGFYLCAWSAPFQGPGANVLTFGAGSRLTVL.

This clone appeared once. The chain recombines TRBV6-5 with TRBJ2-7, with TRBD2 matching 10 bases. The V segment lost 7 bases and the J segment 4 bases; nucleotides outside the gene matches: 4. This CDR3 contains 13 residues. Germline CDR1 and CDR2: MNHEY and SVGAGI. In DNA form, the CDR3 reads TGTGCCAGCACTCGGACTAGCGGATACGAGCAGTACTTC. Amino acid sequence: CASTRTSGYEQYF.

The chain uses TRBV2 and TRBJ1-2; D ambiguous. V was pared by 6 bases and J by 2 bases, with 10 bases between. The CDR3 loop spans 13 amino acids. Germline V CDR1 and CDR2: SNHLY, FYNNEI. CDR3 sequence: CASSASQNYGYTF. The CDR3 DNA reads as TGTGCCAGCAGCGCTAGCCAGAACTATGGCTACACCTTC.

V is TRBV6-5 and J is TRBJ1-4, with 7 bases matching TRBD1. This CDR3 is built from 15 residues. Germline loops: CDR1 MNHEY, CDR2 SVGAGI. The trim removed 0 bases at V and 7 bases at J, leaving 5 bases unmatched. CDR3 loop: CASSYSTGLTEKLFF. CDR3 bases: TGTGCCAGCAGTTACTCGACAGGGTTAACTGAAAAACTGTTTTTT.

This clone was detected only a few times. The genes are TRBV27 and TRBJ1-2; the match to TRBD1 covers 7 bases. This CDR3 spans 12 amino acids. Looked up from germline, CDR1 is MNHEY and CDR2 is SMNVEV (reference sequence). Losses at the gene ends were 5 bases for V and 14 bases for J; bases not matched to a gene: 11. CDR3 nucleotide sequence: TGTGCCAGCAGTCCCCAGGGACAGCCCCTAACCTTC. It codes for CASSPQGQPLTF.

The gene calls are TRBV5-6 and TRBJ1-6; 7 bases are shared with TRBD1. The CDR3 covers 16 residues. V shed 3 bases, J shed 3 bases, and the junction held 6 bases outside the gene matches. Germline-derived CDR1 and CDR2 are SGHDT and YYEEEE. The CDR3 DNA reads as TGTGCCAGCAGCTCTTGGACAGGCAACTATAATTCACCCCTCCACTTT. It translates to CASSSWTGNYNSPLHF. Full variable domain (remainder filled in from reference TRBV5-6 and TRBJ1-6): DAGVTQSPTHLIKTRGQQVTLRCSPKSGHDTVSWYQQALGQGPQFIFQYYEEEERQRGNFPDRFSGHQFPNYSSELNVNALLLGDSALYLCASSSWTGNYNSPLHFGNGTRLTVT.

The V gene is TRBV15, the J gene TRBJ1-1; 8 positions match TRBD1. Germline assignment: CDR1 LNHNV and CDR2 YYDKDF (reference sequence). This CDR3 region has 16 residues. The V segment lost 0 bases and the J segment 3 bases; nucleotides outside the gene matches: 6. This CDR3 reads CATSREWTGIDTEAFF. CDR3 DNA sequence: TGTGCCACCAGCAGAGAGTGGACAGGGATCGACACTGAAGCTTTCTTT.

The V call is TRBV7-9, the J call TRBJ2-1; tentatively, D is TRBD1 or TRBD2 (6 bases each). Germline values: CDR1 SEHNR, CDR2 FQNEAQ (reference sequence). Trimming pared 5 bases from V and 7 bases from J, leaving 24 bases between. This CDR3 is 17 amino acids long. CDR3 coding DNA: TGTGCCAGCAGCCCAGAGGGCGGGACACCAGGGAGGAATGAGCAGTTCTTC. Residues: CASSPEGGTPGRNEQFF.

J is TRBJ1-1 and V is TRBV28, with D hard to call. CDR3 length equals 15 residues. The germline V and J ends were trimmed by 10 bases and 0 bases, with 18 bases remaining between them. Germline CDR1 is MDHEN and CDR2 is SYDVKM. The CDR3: CATSRNTGMNTEAFF. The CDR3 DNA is TGTGCCACCTCGAGGAACACCGGAATGAACACTGAAGCTTTCTTT.

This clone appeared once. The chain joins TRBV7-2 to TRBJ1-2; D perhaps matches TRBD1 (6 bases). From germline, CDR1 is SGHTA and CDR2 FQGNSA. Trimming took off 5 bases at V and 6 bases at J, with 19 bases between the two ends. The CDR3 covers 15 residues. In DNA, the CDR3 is TGTGCCAGCAGCCTGGACCTGGGGCAGGGGCATGGCTACACCTTC. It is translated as CASSLDLGQGHGYTF.

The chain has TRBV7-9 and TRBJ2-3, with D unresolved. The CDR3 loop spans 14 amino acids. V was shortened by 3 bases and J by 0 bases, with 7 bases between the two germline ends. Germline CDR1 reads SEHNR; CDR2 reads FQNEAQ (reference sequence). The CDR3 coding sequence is TGTGCCAGCAGCTTGGACCATAGCACAGATACGCAGTATTTT. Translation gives CASSLDHSTDTQYF.